A single sample is the source of the 30 T cell receptor beta chains below, sequenced in a study of breast tumors, draining lymph nodes, adjacent tissues. Axillary draining lymph nodes of breast cancer patients supplied the node samples. One entry per CDR3 protein results from TCRdb running MiXCR on the multiplex PCR reads. The sample carries around 190,000 distinct CDR3 sequences, 25% to 40% recorded once. Sequencing was performed on axillary lymph node tissue. The receptors come from a female donor with breast cancer. Some clones in this sample may be carry-over from other donors' samples.

This clonotype was found many times. At one of its ends the junction is not consistent with the germline gene, which may arise from a read error. This chain links TRBV7-7 with TRBJ2-1, with D perhaps matching TRBD1 or TRBD2 (5 bases each). CDR3 length: 14 residues. Germline CDR1 is SSHAT and CDR2 is FNYEAQ (reference sequence). The CDR3 here is CASSSGTIQGEQFF. The CDR3 DNA follows: TGTGCTAGCAGCTCCGGGACCATCCAGGGCGAGCAGTTCTTC.

This clonotype occurred once. V is TRBV7-9 and J is TRBJ2-6, with D unresolved. V gave up 2 bases and J gave up 4 bases, with 3 bases separating them. The CDR3 length is 13 residues. Looked up from germline, CDR1 is SEHNR and CDR2 is FQNEAQ (reference sequence). The CDR3 sequence: CASSLQGANVLTF. The CDR3 DNA is TGTGCCAGCAGCTTACAGGGGGCCAACGTCCTGACTTTC.

This clonotype was seen at least ten times. The gene calls are TRBV2 and TRBJ2-3, with a weak D call TRBD1 (6 bases). V was pared by 6 bases and J by 6 bases, with 19 bases between. Per germline, CDR1 SNHLY and CDR2 FYNNEI. The CDR3 contains 15 residues. For the CDR3, the DNA is TGTGCCAGCAGAGGAATAATTACAGGGCTTGATACGCAGTATTTT. Translated, it gives CASRGIITGLDTQYF.

This clonotype was seen repeatedly, ten times or more. The CDR3 here is CAWLPGIYGYTF. DNA of the CDR3: TGTGCCTGGCTTCCAGGGATCTATGGCTACACCTTC. This chain connects TRBV30 to TRBJ1-2; tentative D call: TRBD1 (5 bases). Germline-derived CDR1 and CDR2 are GTSNPN and SVGIG (reference sequence). The CDR3 is 12 amino acids. The germline V and J ends were trimmed by 5 bases and 4 bases, with 11 bases remaining between them.

This clonotype appeared many times. The J gene is TRBJ2-1, the V gene TRBV20-1, with 7 bases fitting TRBD1. The germline V gene has CDR1 DFQATT and CDR2 SNEGSKA (reference sequence). J gave up 4 bases and V 3 bases, and 9 bases lay outside the gene matches. This CDR3 spans 15 amino acids. CDR3 in amino acids: CSASKTGVPYNEQFF. CDR3 bases: TGCAGTGCTAGTAAAACAGGGGTTCCATACAATGAGCAGTTCTTC.

V is TRBV6-5 and J is TRBJ2-1; 7 nucleotides align to TRBD2. This CDR3 region has 15 residues. The J segment lost 3 bases and the V segment lost 0 bases, leaving 2 bases of the junction unmatched. Germline-derived CDR1 and CDR2 are MNHEY and SVGAGI. CDR3 bases: TGTGCCAGCAGTTACTCGGGGGGGGGCTACAATGAGCAGTTCTTC. It encodes CASSYSGGGYNEQFF.

As for this clonotype: One junction end disagrees with the germline gene, perhaps due to a read error. This sequence joins TRBV6-5 and TRBJ1-2; 9 positions agree with TRBD1. The germline V gene has CDR1 MNHEY and CDR2 SVGAGI. The CDR3 spans 17 residues. The CDR3 bases are TGTGCCAGCAGTCACTCGAGGACAGGGGTTTATAGTGGTGGCTACACCTTC. This sequence encodes CASSHSRTGVYSGGYTF.

The genes are TRBV28 and TRBJ1-5; no reliable D call. CDR3 length: 14 amino acids. V lost 7 bases and J 0 bases, leaving 10 bases between the germline ends. Germline V CDR1 and CDR2: MDHEN, SYDVKM. CDR3: CASTSGYSNQPQHF. Here the CDR3 DNA reads TGTGCCAGCACCTCGGGATATAGCAATCAGCCCCAGCATTTT.

Ten or more counts support this clonotype. The V call is TRBV4-1, the J call TRBJ2-7, with D tentatively TRBD2 (6 bases). The CDR3 is 15 residues long. With 3 bases removed from V and 0 bases from J, the gap between germline ends came to 12 bases. Per the germline V gene, CDR1 is MGHRA and CDR2 is YSYEKL. CDR3 DNA: TGCGCCAGCAGCCAGGGGACGGGAGTCTCCTACGAGCAGTACTTC. The encoded protein is CASSQGTGVSYEQYF.

The chain recombines TRBV20-1 with TRBJ2-3; D is possibly TRBD2 (6 bases). The CDR3 covers 16 residues. Germline V CDR1 and CDR2: DFQATT, SNEGSKA (reference sequence). Trimming cost V 2 bases and J 6 bases, with 21 bases left between them. The CDR3 region has the DNA TGCAGTGCTAGAATACCGACAGCCGGGAGTGACGATACGCAGTATTTT. Its protein is CSARIPTAGSDDTQYF.

The rearrangement joins TRBV2 to TRBJ2-2; possibly TRBD2 for D (5 bases). Germline CDR1 SNHLY, CDR2 FYNNEI. This CDR3 is 12 amino acids long. V was cut by 5 bases and J by 6 bases, with 7 bases left in between. CDR3 sequence: CASSLDSGELFF. In nucleotides, the CDR3 is TGTGCCAGCAGTTTGGACTCCGGGGAGCTGTTTTTT.

Of note for this clonotype: This may be a read error, as it is one base from a much larger clone. V is TRBV9 and J is TRBJ2-1, with TRBD2 identical over 8 bases. The CDR3 is made up of 14 amino acids. Germline CDR1 and CDR2: SGDLS and YYNGEE. The CDR3 DNA reads as TGTGCCAGCAGTACTAGCGGTCGCGGGAATGAGCAGTCCTTC. Protein sequence: CASSTSGRGNEQSF.

This clonotype was seen many times. V is TRBV12-3 or TRBV12-4 and J is TRBJ1-2; D is unresolved. V lost 4 bases, J lost 2 bases, and 11 bases lay in between. The CDR3 totals 14 residues. The CDR3 coding sequence is TGTGCCAGCAGTTCGGCAGGCCCCAACTATGGCTACACCTTC. As protein: CASSSAGPNYGYTF.

This clonotype was seen only a few times. This chain uses TRBV19 with TRBJ2-1, with TRBD1 matching 7 bases. Germline assignment: CDR1 LNHDA and CDR2 SQIVND (reference sequence). The V gene end was trimmed by 6 bases and the J gene end by 13 bases; junction bases not matched to a gene: 12. The CDR3 totals 13 residues. CDR3 bases: TGTGCCAGTAGCCAGGGGACAGTCGGGACCCAGTTCTTC. Translating gives CASSQGTVGTQFF.

The chain links TRBV7-9 to TRBJ1-1; D uncertain. Germline lookup yields CDR1 SEHNR and CDR2 FQNEAQ (reference sequence). V lost 5 bases and J lost 7, with 14 bases in between. The CDR3 sequence is 13 residues long. CDR3 in DNA: TGTGCCAGCAGCCCGAAGGGAAGTGGTGAAGCTTTCTTT. It specifies CASSPKGSGEAFF.

This clonotype was counted at least ten times. V gene TRBV29-1 combines with J gene TRBJ2-3; D remains ambiguous. Germline V gene lookup returns CDR1 SQVTM and CDR2 ANQGSEA. V was pared by 4 bases and J by 6 bases, with 2 bases between. The CDR3 sequence is 9 residues long. CDR3 coding DNA: TGCAGCGTTGGGGATACGCAGTATTTT. Protein sequence: CSVGDTQYF.

This clonotype was found many times. This chain uses TRBV30 with TRBJ2-3, with no clear D. The V and J ends lost 6 bases and 5 bases respectively, with 9 bases between them. Germline V CDR1 and CDR2: GTSNPN, SVGIG (reference sequence). The CDR3 contains 11 residues. The CDR3 loop is CACSRGDTQYF. DNA for the CDR3: TGTGCCTGTTCGAGAGGAGATACGCAGTATTTT.

The genes are TRBV24-1 and TRBJ2-3; no clear D. TRBJ1-5 explains the end of the DNA better; the J call may be wrong. The V gene's germline CDR1 is KGHDR and CDR2 SFDVKD. The CDR3 has 12 amino acids. CDR3 DNA: TGTGCCACCAGCGTTTCCACAGATACGCAGCATTTT. Translated, it gives CATSVSTDTQHF.

Note on this clonotype: As the CDR3 is not closed by the conserved phenylalanine or tryptophan, this likely results from a read error. This rearrangement joins TRBV27 to TRBJ2-7, with D uncertain. Trimming removed 0 bases from V and 6 bases from J, with 12 bases in between. Germline V gene data show CDR1 as MNHEY and CDR2 as SMNVEV (reference sequence). The CDR3 loop spans 14 amino acids. DNA for the CDR3: TGTGCCAGCAGTTTATCGGCCCAGCTTGGCGAGCAGTACCTC. Its translation is CASSLSAQLGEQYL.

The chain combines TRBV27 with TRBJ2-7; unclear D gene. Between the trimmed V and J ends, which lost 0 bases and 5 bases, there was a span of 11 bases. The CDR3 has 14 residues. CDR1 and CDR2 (germline): MNHEY, SMNVEV (reference sequence). CDR3 protein: CASSLSPPGNEQYF. CDR3 nucleotides: TGTGCCAGCAGTTTATCGCCCCCGGGCAACGAGCAGTACTTC.

This clonotype was seen ten or more times. The rearrangement joins TRBV2 to TRBJ1-5, with 7 bases fitting TRBD1. Germline CDR1 SNHLY, CDR2 FYNNEI. With 10 bases clipped from V and 0 bases from J, the junction kept 3 bases outside the gene matches. CDR3 length: 13 residues. CDR3 residues: CATQGYSNQPQHF. As DNA, the CDR3 is TGTGCCACACAGGGGTATAGCAATCAGCCCCAGCATTTT.

As concerns this clonotype: A much larger clone sits a single nucleotide away, making a read error possible. The chain is built from TRBV6-6 and TRBJ2-1, with D possibly being TRBD2 (5 bases). Germline V gene lookup returns CDR1 MNHNY and CDR2 SVGAGI (reference sequence). This CDR3 has 13 residues. The CDR3 loop is CASRQAANNEQLF. CDR3 nucleotide sequence: TGTGCCAGCAGGCAAGCGGCCAACAATGAGCAGCTCTTC.

The sample holds many counts of this clonotype. The chain uses TRBV2 and TRBJ1-2; weak D call: TRBD1 (6 bases). With 6 bases removed from V and 9 bases from J, the gap between germline ends came to 20 bases. The CDR3 length is 14 residues. Germline V gene data show CDR1 as SNHLY and CDR2 as FYNNEI. Here the CDR3 reads CASSTYRVGGSYTF. Written as DNA, the CDR3 is TGTGCCAGCAGCACCTACAGGGTAGGCGGGAGCTACACCTTC.

In its sample, this clonotype was seen many times. The rearrangement joins TRBV5-8 to TRBJ2-5; D could derive from TRBD1 or TRBD2 (5 bases each). Germline CDR1 and CDR2: SGHTS and YDEGEE. The V and J ends lost 1 base and 3 bases respectively, with 13 bases between them. This CDR3 comprises 15 residues. The CDR3, as DNA: TGTGCCAGCAGCTTGACAGGTTCGGGGAAAGAGACCCAGTACTTC. This codes for CASSLTGSGKETQYF.

In this sample, this clonotype turned up many times. The V gene is TRBV3-1, the J gene TRBJ2-5; TRBD2 is a possible D gene (6 bases). CDR1 is LGHDT, CDR2 YNNKEL, per germline (reference sequence). Trimming removed 7 bases at V and 3 bases at J, with 12 bases between. The CDR3 has 13 residues. The CDR3 region is CASTRSGEETQYF. The CDR3, as DNA: TGTGCCAGCACCCGGTCGGGGGAAGAGACCCAGTACTTC.

This clonotype occurred many times. The V and J genes are TRBV9 and TRBJ1-6, with D perhaps TRBD1 (5 bases). V was pared by 1 base and J by 14 bases, with 10 bases between. CDR1 is SGDLS, CDR2 YYNGEE, per germline. The CDR3 is made up of 12 amino acids. The CDR3 here is CASSVPRDALHF. CDR3 in DNA: TGTGCCAGCAGCGTACCCCGGGACGCCCTCCACTTT.

The rearrangement joins TRBV7-8 to TRBJ1-2; D is unclear. CDR3 length equals 15 residues. Germline assignment: CDR1 SGHVS and CDR2 FQNEAQ. Trimming left V 1 base short and J 4 bases short, with 13 bases between. CDR3 coding DNA: TGTGCCAGCAGCTTAGGTGGTAGGAGCTCCTATGGCTACACCTTC. This gives the protein CASSLGGRSSYGYTF.

In its sample, this clonotype was seen many times. The rearrangement links TRBV20-1 to TRBJ2-7; D possibly corresponds to TRBD2 (7 bases). The CDR3 is made up of 19 amino acids. V was cut by 0 bases and J by 0 bases, with 24 bases left in between. Germline V gene sequence: CDR1 DFQATT, CDR2 SNEGSKA (reference sequence). CDR3 coding DNA: TGCAGTGCTAGAGATCGTGGCGGGGGCCGGTTTCCCCTCTCCTACGAGCAGTACTTC. This sequence encodes CSARDRGGGRFPLSYEQYF.

Comments on this clonotype: Being one base from a much bigger clone, this may be a read error. This CDR3 is missing its conserved last phenylalanine or tryptophan, likely due to a read error. The chain combines TRBV18 with TRBJ2-1, with D maybe TRBD2 (6 bases). Germline values: CDR1 KGHSH, CDR2 LQKENI. V was clipped by 0 bases and J by 8 bases, with 8 bases between them. The CDR3 is 13 residues long. The CDR3 DNA reads as TGTGCCAGCTCACCACCGGGAGGCGATGAGCAGTTCCTC. It yields the protein CASSPPGGDEQFL.

This sequence joins TRBV6-1 and TRBJ1-3; perhaps TRBD1 as D (5 bases). CDR3 length: 13 amino acids. Trimming stripped 6 bases from V and 7 bases from J, with 13 bases between. Per germline, CDR1 MNHNS and CDR2 SASEGT. CDR3: CASSLQGGNTIYF. The CDR3 bases are TGTGCCAGCAGCCTCCAGGGCGGCAACACCATATATTTT.